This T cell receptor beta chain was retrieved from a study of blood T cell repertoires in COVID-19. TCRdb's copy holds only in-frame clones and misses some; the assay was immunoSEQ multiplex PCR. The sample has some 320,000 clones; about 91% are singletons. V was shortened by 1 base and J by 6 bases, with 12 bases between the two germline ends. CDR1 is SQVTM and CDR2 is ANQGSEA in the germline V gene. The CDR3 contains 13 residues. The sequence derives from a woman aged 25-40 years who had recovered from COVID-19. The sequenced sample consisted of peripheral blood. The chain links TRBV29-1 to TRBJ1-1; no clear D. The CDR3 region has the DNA TGCAGCGTTGAAGTCCCCCAGGCCGCTGAAGCTTTCTTT. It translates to CSVEVPQAAEAFF.